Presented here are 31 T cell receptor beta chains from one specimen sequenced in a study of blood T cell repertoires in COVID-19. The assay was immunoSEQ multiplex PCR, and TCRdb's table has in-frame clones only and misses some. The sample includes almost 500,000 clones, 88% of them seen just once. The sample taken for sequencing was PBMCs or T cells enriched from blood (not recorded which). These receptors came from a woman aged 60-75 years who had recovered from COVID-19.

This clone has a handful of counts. The CDR3 spells CASSLPGQENEKLFF. The CDR3 coding sequence is TGTGCCAGCAGTTTACCGGGACAGGAAAATGAAAAACTGTTTTTT. This rearrangement joins TRBV28 to TRBJ1-4; 8 nucleotides align to TRBD1. Germline CDR1 reads MDHEN; CDR2 reads SYDVKM. The CDR3 covers 15 residues. Germline trimming cut 2 bases from V and 5 bases from J; bases unmatched to any gene: 4.

The CDR3 here is CASSMRGGLSGVRGDSYF. Here the CDR3 DNA reads TGCGCCAGCAGCATGAGAGGGGGACTTAGCGGGGTCCGCGGGGACAGTTACTTC. This chain uses TRBV5-1 with TRBJ2-5, with D possibly being TRBD2 (8 bases). The CDR3 is 18 amino acids. V was trimmed by 4 bases and J by 14 bases, leaving 36 bases between them. Germline CDR1 is SGHRS and CDR2 is YFSETQ.

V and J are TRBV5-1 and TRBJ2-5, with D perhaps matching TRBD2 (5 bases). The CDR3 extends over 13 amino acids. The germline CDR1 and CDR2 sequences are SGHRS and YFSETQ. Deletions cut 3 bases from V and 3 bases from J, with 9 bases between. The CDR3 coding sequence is TGCGCCAGCAGCTCCGGGGATAAAGAGACCCAGTACTTC. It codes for CASSSGDKETQYF.

DNA for the CDR3: TGTGCCAGCAGCCCAAGTGGGTCCCAGGGCAACACTGAAGCTTTCTTT. The encoded protein is CASSPSGSQGNTEAFF. The rearrangement links TRBV7-9 to TRBJ1-1; D might be TRBD1 (5 bases). With 5 bases removed from V and 2 bases from J, the gap between germline ends came to 18 bases. This CDR3 is 16 amino acids long. CDR1 SEHNR and CDR2 FQNEAQ come from the germline V gene (reference sequence).

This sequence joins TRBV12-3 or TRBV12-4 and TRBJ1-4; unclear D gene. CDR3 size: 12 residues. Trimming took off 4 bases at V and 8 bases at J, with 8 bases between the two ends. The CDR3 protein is CASSSRAEKLFF. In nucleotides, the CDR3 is TGTGCCAGCAGTTCCCGAGCGGAAAAACTGTTTTTT.

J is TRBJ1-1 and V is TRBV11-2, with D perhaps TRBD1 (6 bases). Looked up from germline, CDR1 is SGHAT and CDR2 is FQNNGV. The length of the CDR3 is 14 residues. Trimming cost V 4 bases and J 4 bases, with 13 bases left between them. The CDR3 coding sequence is TGTGCCAGCAGCTCCAGGGGTAAGAGCACTGAAGCTTTCTTT. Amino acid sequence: CASSSRGKSTEAFF.

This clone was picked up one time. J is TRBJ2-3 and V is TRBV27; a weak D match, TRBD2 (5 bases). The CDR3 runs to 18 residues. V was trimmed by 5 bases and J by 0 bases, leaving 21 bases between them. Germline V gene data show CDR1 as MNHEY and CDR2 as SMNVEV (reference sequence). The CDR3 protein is CASSPSPGAGPSTDTQYF. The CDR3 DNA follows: TGTGCCAGCAGTCCTTCCCCCGGCGCGGGCCCTAGCACAGATACGCAGTATTTT.

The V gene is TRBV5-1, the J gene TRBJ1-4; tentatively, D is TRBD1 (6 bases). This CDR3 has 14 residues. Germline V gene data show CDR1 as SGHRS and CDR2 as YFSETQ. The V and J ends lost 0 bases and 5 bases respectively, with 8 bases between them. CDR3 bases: TGCGCCAGCAGCTTGGAACAGGGAAATGAAAAACTGTTTTTT. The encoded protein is CASSLEQGNEKLFF.

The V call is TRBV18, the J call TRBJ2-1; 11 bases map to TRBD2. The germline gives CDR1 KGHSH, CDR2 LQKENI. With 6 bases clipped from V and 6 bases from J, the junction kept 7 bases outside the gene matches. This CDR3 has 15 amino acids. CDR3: CASSKGTSGLNEQFF. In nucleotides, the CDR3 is TGTGCCAGCTCCAAGGGGACTAGCGGACTCAATGAGCAGTTCTTC.

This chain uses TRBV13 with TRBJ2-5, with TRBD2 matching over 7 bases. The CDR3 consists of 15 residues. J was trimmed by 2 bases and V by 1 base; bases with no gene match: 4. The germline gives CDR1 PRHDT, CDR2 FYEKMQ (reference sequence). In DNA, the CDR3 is TGTGCCAGCAGCTTAGAGGCTAGCGGACAAGAGACCCAGTACTTC. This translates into CASSLEASGQETQYF.

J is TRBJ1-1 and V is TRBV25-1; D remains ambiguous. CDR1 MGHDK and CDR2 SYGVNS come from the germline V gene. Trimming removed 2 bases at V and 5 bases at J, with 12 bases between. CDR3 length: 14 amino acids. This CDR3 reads CASSERGRKTEAFF. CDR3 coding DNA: TGTGCCAGCAGTGAAAGAGGGAGGAAGACTGAAGCTTTCTTT. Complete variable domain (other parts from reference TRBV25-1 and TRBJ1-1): EADIYQTPRYLVIGTGKKITLECSQTMGHDKMYWYQQDPGMELHLIHYSYGVNSTEKGDLSSESTVSRIRTEHFPLTLESARPSHTSQYLCASSERGRKTEAFFGQGTRLTVV.

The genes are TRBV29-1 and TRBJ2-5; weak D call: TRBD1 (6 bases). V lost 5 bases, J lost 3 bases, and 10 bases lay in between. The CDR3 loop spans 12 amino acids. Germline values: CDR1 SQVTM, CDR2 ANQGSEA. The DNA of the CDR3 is TGCAGCGTTCTGAGGACAGAAGAGACCCAGTACTTC. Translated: CSVLRTEETQYF.

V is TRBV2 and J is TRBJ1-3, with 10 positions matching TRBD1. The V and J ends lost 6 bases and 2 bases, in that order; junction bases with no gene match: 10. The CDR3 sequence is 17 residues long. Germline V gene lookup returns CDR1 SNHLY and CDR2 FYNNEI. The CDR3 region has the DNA TGTGCCAGCAGAGAAAGGCCCGGGACAGGGGCTGGAAACACCATATATTTT. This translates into CASRERPGTGAGNTIYF. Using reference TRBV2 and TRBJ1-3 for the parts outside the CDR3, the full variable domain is EPEVTQTPSHQVTQMGQEVILRCVPISNHLYFYWYRQILGQKVEFLVSFYNNEISEKSEIFDDQFSVERPDGSNFTLKIRSTKLEDSAMYFCASRERPGTGAGNTIYFGEGSWLTVV.

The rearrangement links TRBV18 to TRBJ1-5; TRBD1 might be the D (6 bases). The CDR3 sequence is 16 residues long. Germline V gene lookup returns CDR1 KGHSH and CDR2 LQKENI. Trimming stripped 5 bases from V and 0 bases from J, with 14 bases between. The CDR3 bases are TGTGCCAGCTCATCCGGGACACCCGTTAGCAATCAGCCCCAGCATTTT. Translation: CASSSGTPVSNQPQHF.

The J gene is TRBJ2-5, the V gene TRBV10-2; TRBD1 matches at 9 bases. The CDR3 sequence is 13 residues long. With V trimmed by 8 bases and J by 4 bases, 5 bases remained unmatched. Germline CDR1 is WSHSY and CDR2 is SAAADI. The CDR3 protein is CASRQGGRETQYF. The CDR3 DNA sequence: TGCGCCAGCCGACAGGGGGGACGAGAGACCCAGTACTTC.

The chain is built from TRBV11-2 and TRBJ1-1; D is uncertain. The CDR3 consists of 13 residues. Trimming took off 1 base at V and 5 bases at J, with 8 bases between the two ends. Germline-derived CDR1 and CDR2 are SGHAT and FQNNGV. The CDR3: CASSLVRQTEAFF. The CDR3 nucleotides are TGTGCCAGCAGCTTAGTGAGGCAGACTGAAGCTTTCTTT.

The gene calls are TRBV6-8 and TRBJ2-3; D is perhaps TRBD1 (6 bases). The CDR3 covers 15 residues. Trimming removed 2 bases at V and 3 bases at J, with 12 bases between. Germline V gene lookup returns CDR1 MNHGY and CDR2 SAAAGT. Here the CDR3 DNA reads TGTGCCAGCAGTTACCTGACAGGCAGAACAGATACGCAGTATTTT. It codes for CASSYLTGRTDTQYF.

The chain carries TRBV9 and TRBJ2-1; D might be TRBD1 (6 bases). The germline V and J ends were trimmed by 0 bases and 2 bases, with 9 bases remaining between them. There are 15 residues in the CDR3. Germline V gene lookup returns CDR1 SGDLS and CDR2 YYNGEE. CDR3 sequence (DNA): TGTGCCAGCAGCGTAGGGGGGCCCACCTACAATGAGCAGTTCTTC. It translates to CASSVGGPTYNEQFF. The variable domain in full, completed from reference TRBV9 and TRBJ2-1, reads DSGVTQTPKHLITATGQRVTLRCSPRSGDLSVYWYQQSLDQGLQFLIQYYNGEERAKGNILERFSAQQFPDLHSELNLSSLELGDSALYFCASSVGGPTYNEQFFGPGTRLTVL.

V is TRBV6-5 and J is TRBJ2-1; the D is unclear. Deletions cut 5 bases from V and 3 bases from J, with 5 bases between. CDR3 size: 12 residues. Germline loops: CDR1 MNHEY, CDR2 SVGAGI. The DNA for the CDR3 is TGTGCCAGCAGTCCTTACTACAATGAGCAGTTCTTC. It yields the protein CASSPYYNEQFF.

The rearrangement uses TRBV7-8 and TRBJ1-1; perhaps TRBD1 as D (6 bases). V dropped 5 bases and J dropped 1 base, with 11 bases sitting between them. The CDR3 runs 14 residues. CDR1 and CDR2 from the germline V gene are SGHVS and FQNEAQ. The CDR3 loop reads CASSPRQANTEAFF. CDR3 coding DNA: TGTGCCAGCAGCCCTCGACAGGCGAACACTGAAGCTTTCTTT.

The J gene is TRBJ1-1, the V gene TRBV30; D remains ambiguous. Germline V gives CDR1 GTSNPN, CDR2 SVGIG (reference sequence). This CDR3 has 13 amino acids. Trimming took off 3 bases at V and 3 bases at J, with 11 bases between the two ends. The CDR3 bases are TGTGCCTGGAGCGATGACACTGACACTGAAGCTTTCTTT. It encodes CAWSDDTDTEAFF.

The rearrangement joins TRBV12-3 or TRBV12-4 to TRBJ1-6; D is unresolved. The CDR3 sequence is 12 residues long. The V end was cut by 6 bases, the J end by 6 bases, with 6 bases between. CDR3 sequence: CASSPSNSPLHF. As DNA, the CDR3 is TGTGCCAGCAGCCCCAGTAATTCACCCCTCCACTTT.

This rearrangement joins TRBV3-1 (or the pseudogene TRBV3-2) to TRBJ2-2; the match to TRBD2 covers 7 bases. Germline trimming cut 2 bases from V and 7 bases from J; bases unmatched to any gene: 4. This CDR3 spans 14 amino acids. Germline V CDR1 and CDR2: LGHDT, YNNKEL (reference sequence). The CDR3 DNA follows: TGTGCCAGCAGCCAACGGGGAGGGGACGGGGAGCTGTTTTTT. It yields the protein CASSQRGGDGELFF.

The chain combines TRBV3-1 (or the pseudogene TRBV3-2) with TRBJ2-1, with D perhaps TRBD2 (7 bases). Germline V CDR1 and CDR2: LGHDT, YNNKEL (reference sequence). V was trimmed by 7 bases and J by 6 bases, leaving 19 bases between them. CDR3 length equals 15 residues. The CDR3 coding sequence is TGTGCCAGCAATCGAGGAGGGGGGGCTGGCAATGAGCAGTTCTTC. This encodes CASNRGGGAGNEQFF.

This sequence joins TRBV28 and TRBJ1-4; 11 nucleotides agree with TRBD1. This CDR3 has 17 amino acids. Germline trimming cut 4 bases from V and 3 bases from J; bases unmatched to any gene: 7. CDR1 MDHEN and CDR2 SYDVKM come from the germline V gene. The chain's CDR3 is CASSSDRGRWANEKLFF. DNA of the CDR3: TGTGCCAGCAGTTCGGACAGGGGGCGATGGGCTAATGAAAAACTGTTTTTT.

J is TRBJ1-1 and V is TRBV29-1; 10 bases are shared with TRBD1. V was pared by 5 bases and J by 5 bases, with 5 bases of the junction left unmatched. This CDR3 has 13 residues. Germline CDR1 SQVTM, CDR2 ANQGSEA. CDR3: CSVTGTGVTEAFF. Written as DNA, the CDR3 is TGCAGCGTTACCGGGACAGGGGTTACTGAAGCTTTCTTT.

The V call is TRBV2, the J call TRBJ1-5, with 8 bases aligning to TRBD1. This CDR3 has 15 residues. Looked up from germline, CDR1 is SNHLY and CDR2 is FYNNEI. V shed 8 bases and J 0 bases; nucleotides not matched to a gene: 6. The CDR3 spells CASRGQDLSNQPQHF. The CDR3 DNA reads TGTGCCAGCCGGGGACAGGACCTTAGCAATCAGCCCCAGCATTTT.

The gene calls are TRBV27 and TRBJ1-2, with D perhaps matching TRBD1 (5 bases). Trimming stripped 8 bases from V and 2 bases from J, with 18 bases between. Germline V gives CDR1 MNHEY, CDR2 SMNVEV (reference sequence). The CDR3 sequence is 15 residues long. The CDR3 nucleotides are TGTGCCAGCCGGGGGGTGAGGAGGTGGAACTATGGCTACACCTTC. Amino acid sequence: CASRGVRRWNYGYTF.

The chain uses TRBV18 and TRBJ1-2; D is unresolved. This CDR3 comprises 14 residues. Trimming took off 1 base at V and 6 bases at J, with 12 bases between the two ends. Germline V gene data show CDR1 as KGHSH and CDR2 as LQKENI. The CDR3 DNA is TGTGCCAGCTCACCACAGGCGGCGCATGATGGCTACACCTTC. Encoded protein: CASSPQAAHDGYTF.

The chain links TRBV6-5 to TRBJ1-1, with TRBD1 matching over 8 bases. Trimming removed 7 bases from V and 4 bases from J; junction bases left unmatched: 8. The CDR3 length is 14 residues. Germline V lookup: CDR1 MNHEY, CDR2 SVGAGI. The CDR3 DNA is TGTGCCAGCATCCCCCAGGGGGCGGTCACTGAAGCTTTCTTT. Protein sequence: CASIPQGAVTEAFF.

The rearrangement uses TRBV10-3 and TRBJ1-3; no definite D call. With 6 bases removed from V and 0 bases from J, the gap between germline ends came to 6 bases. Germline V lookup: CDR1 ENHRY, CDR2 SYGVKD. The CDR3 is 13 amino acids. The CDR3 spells CAIRSFSGNTIYF. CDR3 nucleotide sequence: TGTGCCATCAGGAGTTTCTCTGGAAACACCATATATTTT.